Below, one T cell receptor beta chain is given with its context. Antigen specificity is unknown. The sample comes from a study of T cell responses to AZD1222 COVID-19 vaccine. Produced via immunoSEQ multiplex PCR; TCRdb's table is partial and in-frame only. The repertoire holds 130,000 or so clones, with 89% as singletons. V gave up 2 bases and J gave up 1 base, with 14 bases separating them. Germline CDR1 and CDR2: LGHDT and YNNKEL (reference sequence). The CDR3 is 16 residues long. General study points: Just a handful of AZD1222 recipients were seropositive at baseline. The donors showed a predominance of white British ancestry and of females, with possible underestimation of clonal diversity. Repertoires were obtained only post-peak T cell response. Two AZD1222 doses significantly raised spike-specific TCR breadth and depth over controls.

The chain combines TRBV3-1 (or the pseudogene TRBV3-2) with TRBJ1-1; the D gene is possibly TRBD1 (6 bases). Sequenced here: peripheral blood, sampled on day 0 of AZD1222 vaccination. The receptor was derived from an adult in good health. This CDR3 reads CASSQRTGTRNTEAFF. CDR3 DNA: TGTGCCAGCAGCCAACGAACCGGGACAAGGAACACTGAAGCTTTCTTT.